These 22 T cell receptor beta chains came from one sample sequenced in a study of cytomegalovirus exposure and HLA in healthy donors. The data were produced by immunoSEQ multiplex PCR, yet TCRdb's version contains in-frame clones alone and is incomplete. The sample shows about 150,000 clones, approximately 86% of them seen only once. The specimen sequenced was PBMCs. The receptor source for this set is a man aged 18 to 29 in good health and CMV-seropositive.

The chain couples TRBV11-2 to TRBJ2-7, with a tentative D call TRBD1 (6 bases). There are 15 residues in the CDR3. Germline CDR1 is SGHAT and CDR2 is FQNNGV. Trimming took off 3 bases at V and 2 bases at J, with 14 bases between the two ends. The CDR3 DNA is TGTGCCAGCAGCTTCCAGGGGAAACTTACCTACGAGCAGTACTTC. Protein product: CASSFQGKLTYEQYF.

The CDR3 is CATYRNQPQHF. CDR3 nucleotide sequence: TGTGCCACCTACAGGAATCAGCCCCAGCATTTT. The V call is TRBV6-1, the J call TRBJ1-5; tentatively, D is TRBD1 (5 bases). CDR1 and CDR2 (germline): MNHNS, SASEGT. V lost 10 bases, J lost 4 bases, and 8 bases lay in between. The CDR3 is 11 residues long.

This clone was found a few times. CDR3 loop: CASSQGSGYGYTF. The DNA of the CDR3 is TGCGCCAGCAGCCAAGGTTCGGGGTATGGCTACACCTTC. The chain employs TRBV4-1 and TRBJ1-2; the D is unclear. Germline V CDR1 and CDR2: MGHRA, YSYEKL. V was clipped by 1 base and J by 5 bases, with 8 bases between them. The CDR3 runs to 13 residues.

This chain uses TRBV19 with TRBJ2-5; 12 bases map to TRBD2. The germline V gene encodes CDR1 LNHDA and CDR2 SQIVND (reference sequence). The CDR3 sequence is 16 residues long. V was pared by 7 bases and J by 5 bases, with 11 bases of the junction left unmatched. Here the CDR3 DNA reads TGTGCCAGTACCCCTGGGCTAGCGGGAGGGCTGGAGACCCAGTACTTC. This gives the protein CASTPGLAGGLETQYF.

This chain joins TRBV28 and TRBJ2-1; 10 nucleotides agree with TRBD2. This CDR3 is 17 amino acids long. Germline V gene data show CDR1 as MDHEN and CDR2 as SYDVKM. J was trimmed by 5 bases and V by 5 bases; bases with no gene match: 12. DNA for the CDR3: TGTGCCAGCAGTACCCAACTAGCGGGACGCCTCAACAATGAGCAGTTCTTC. Translated, it gives CASSTQLAGRLNNEQFF.

V usage is TRBV19 and J usage is TRBJ1-2; TRBD1 aligns across 7 bases. This CDR3 is 13 amino acids long. V lost 11 bases to trimming and J lost 4 bases; unmatched junction nucleotides: 10. In germline, CDR1 is LNHDA, CDR2 SQIVND (reference sequence). CDR3 nucleotides: TGTGCCTGTTCCGGGACAGAGTTCTATGGCTACACCTTC. As protein: CACSGTEFYGYTF.

This chain joins TRBV5-6 and TRBJ1-4, with 7 positions matching TRBD1. The CDR3 covers 16 residues. Per germline, CDR1 SGHDT and CDR2 YYEEEE. With V trimmed by 4 bases and J by 0 bases, 6 bases remained unmatched. The CDR3 DNA reads TGTGCCAGCAGCACTCAGGGGGATGCAACTAATGAAAAACTGTTTTTT. Translating it yields CASSTQGDATNEKLFF.

The chain uses TRBV6-5 and TRBJ2-1, with 7 bases aligning to TRBD2. Germline trimming cut 5 bases from V and 6 bases from J; bases unmatched to any gene: 10. Germline V gene sequence: CDR1 MNHEY, CDR2 SVGAGI. CDR3 length: 15 residues. CDR3: CASSVGWREFNEQFF. CDR3 nucleotides: TGTGCCAGCAGTGTCGGGTGGCGGGAGTTCAATGAGCAGTTCTTC.

CDR3 coding DNA: TGTGCCAGCAGCTCGCCCAGACAGGGCTACACCTTC. It yields the protein CASSSPRQGYTF. J is TRBJ1-2 and V is TRBV7-2; weak D call: TRBD1 (5 bases). This CDR3 contains 12 residues. Germline V gives CDR1 SGHTA, CDR2 FQGNSA. Trimming removed 4 bases from V and 8 bases from J, with 11 bases in between.

J is TRBJ2-7 and V is TRBV7-9; a weak D match, TRBD2 (5 bases). This CDR3 has 16 amino acids. V was pared by 1 base and J by 3 bases, with 16 bases between. Germline lookup yields CDR1 SEHNR and CDR2 FQNEAQ (reference sequence). CDR3 sequence: CASSLGIGERIYEQYF. CDR3 nucleotides: TGTGCCAGCAGCTTAGGAATCGGGGAACGAATCTACGAGCAGTACTTC. Variable domain in full (rest from reference TRBV7-9 and TRBJ2-7): DTGVSQNPRHKITKRGQNVTFRCDPISEHNRLYWYRQTLGQGPEFLTYFQNEAQLEKSRLLSDRFSAERPKGSFSTLEIQRTEQGDSAMYLCASSLGIGERIYEQYFGPGTRLTVT.

This chain connects TRBV30 to TRBJ2-3; 11 bases agree with TRBD2. This CDR3 has 14 amino acids. The germline gives CDR1 GTSNPN, CDR2 SVGIG (reference sequence). The junction had 8 bases not matched to a gene; V was cut back by 8 bases and J by 4 bases. CDR3 sequence (DNA): TGTGCCGGATCTAGCGGGAGGAGCGCAGATACGCAGTATTTT. Its translation: CAGSSGRSADTQYF. The full variable domain, its missing parts supplied by reference TRBV30 and TRBJ2-3, is SQTIHQWPATLVQPVGSPLSLECTVEGTSNPNLYWYRQAAGRGLQLLFYSVGIGQISSEVPQNLSASRPQDRQFILSSKKLLLSDSGFYLCAGSSGRSADTQYFGPGTRLTVL.

This chain links TRBV6-5 with TRBJ2-2; TRBD1 might be the D (5 bases). V was trimmed by 2 bases and J by 0 bases, leaving 10 bases between them. Germline V gives CDR1 MNHEY, CDR2 SVGAGI. This CDR3 region has 16 residues. The CDR3 coding sequence is TGTGCCAGCAGTTACAATGGGGCAGCGAACACCGGGGAGCTGTTTTTT. Encoded protein: CASSYNGAANTGELFF.

This chain uses TRBV7-2 with TRBJ1-2, with 8 bases that match TRBD1. From germline, CDR1 is SGHTA and CDR2 FQGNSA. This CDR3 has 18 residues. V was clipped by 5 bases and J by 5 bases; unmatched bases: 19. The CDR3 loop reads CASSLQRQGPRYQYGYTF. The DNA of the CDR3 is TGTGCCAGCAGCCTCCAACGACAGGGGCCTCGATATCAATATGGCTACACCTTC. Using reference TRBV7-2 and TRBJ1-2 for the parts outside the CDR3, the full variable domain is GAGVSQSPSNKVTEKGKDVELRCDPISGHTALYWYRQSLGQGLEFLIYFQGNSAPDKSGLPSDRFSAERTGGSVSTLTIQRTQQEDSAVYLCASSLQRQGPRYQYGYTFGSGTRLTVV.

The rearrangement joins TRBV25-1 to TRBJ1-2; D is unresolved. This CDR3 has 10 amino acids. Germline CDR1 and CDR2: MGHDK and SYGVNS. The ends were cut back, 8 bases at V and 8 bases at J, with 9 bases in the middle. This CDR3 reads CASYFRGYTF. In DNA, the CDR3 is TGTGCCAGCTATTTCAGGGGCTACACCTTC.

V usage is TRBV9 and J usage is TRBJ2-7; 9 bases map to TRBD2. Germline CDR1 and CDR2: SGDLS and YYNGEE. V lost 0 bases, J lost 7 bases, and 8 bases stayed unmatched. The CDR3 has 15 residues. Here the CDR3 DNA reads TGTGCCAGCAGCGTAGTTTCTAGCGGGACTGATGAGCAGTACTTC. Encoded protein: CASSVVSSGTDEQYF. The complete variable domain, with remaining parts taken from reference TRBV9 and TRBJ2-7, reads DSGVTQTPKHLITATGQRVTLRCSPRSGDLSVYWYQQSLDQGLQFLIQYYNGEERAKGNILERFSAQQFPDLHSELNLSSLELGDSALYFCASSVVSSGTDEQYFGPGTRLTVT.

CDR3 amino acids: CASSRSGGAQYF. DNA of the CDR3: TGTGCCAGCAGTCGCAGCGGGGGTGCGCAGTATTTT. The chain has TRBV27 and TRBJ2-3; 8 positions agree with TRBD2. V dropped 5 bases and J dropped 10; count of bases not matched to a gene: 5. The CDR3 has 12 residues. CDR1 and CDR2 (germline): MNHEY, SMNVEV (reference sequence).

The chain uses TRBV9 and TRBJ2-3; the D gene is possibly TRBD2 (5 bases). The V gene lost 0 bases and the J gene lost 2 bases, with 19 bases spanning the gap. Germline-derived CDR1 and CDR2 are SGDLS and YYNGEE. The CDR3 loop spans 18 amino acids. CDR3 bases: TGTGCCAGCAGCGTAGAGCCAACTCTGAGCGGCTCCACAGATACGCAGTATTTT. Protein sequence: CASSVEPTLSGSTDTQYF.

CDR3 in amino acids: CASSLTPDRANYGYTF. The CDR3 DNA sequence: TGTGCCAGCTCACTCACTCCGGACAGGGCAAACTATGGCTACACCTTC. The chain recombines TRBV18 with TRBJ1-2, with 8 bases aligning to TRBD1. This CDR3 spans 16 amino acids. Germline trimming cut 4 bases from V and 2 bases from J; bases unmatched to any gene: 9. Per the germline V gene, CDR1 is KGHSH and CDR2 is LQKENI.

The genes are TRBV19 and TRBJ2-1, with 8 bases lining up with TRBD2. V shed 5 bases and J 4 bases; nucleotides not matched to a gene: 10. Germline CDR1 LNHDA, CDR2 SQIVND (reference sequence). The CDR3 sequence is 16 residues long. Here the CDR3 reads CASSYSGSGGYNEQFF. The CDR3 nucleotides read TGTGCCAGTAGTTACTCCGGGAGCGGGGGATACAATGAGCAGTTCTTC.

This chain connects TRBV10-3 to TRBJ2-5; 9 bases match TRBD1. Germline V gene lookup returns CDR1 ENHRY and CDR2 SYGVKD. J lost 5 bases, V lost 3 bases, and 7 bases had no gene match. The CDR3 sequence is 15 residues long. The DNA for the CDR3 is TGTGCCATCAGTGACCTAACAGGGGGCGGGGAGACCCAGTACTTC. Translating gives CAISDLTGGGETQYF.

V and J are TRBV11-2 and TRBJ1-5; 10 nucleotides line up with TRBD1. This CDR3 has 18 amino acids. The germline gives CDR1 SGHAT, CDR2 FQNNGV. J was trimmed by 3 bases and V by 1 base; bases with no gene match: 9. CDR3 sequence (DNA): TGTGCCAGCAGCTTAGGGGGGACAGGGGAGTTGAACAATCAGCCCCAGCATTTT. Translating it yields CASSLGGTGELNNQPQHF.

This rearrangement joins TRBV9 to TRBJ1-2, with D unresolved. In germline, CDR1 is SGDLS, CDR2 YYNGEE. The CDR3 length is 15 residues. V gave up 4 bases and J gave up 2 bases, with 15 bases separating them. This CDR3 is CASSYTAAPNYGYTF. CDR3 in DNA: TGTGCCAGCAGCTACACGGCGGCACCCAACTATGGCTACACCTTC.